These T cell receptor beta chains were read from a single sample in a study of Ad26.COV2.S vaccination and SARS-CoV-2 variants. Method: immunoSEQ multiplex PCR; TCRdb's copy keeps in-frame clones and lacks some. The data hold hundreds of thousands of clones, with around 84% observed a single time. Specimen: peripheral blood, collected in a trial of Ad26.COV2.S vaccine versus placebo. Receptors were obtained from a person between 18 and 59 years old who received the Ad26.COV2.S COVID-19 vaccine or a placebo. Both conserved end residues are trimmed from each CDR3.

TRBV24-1,ATRLQGSGWSPLH
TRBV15,ATSRETGETYEQY
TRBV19,ASSLWERIDTQY
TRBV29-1,SVTGSYEQY
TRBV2,ASSEIGTEAF
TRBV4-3,ASSQGYRGGRIQY
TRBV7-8,ASSLGLGSSYNEQF
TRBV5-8,ASSLRTGSLFDT
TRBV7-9,ASSSSGLEQY
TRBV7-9,ASSFTSVYEQY
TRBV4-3,ASSQGSGIPDTQY
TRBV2,ASRLSDKNTEAF
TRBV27,ASSSYRGGGYGYT
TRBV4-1,ASSPQRGRAYNEQF
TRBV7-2,ASSLGLSGNTIY